The sequence of this TCR beta chain was determined in a study of OX40 agonist ivuxolimab in advanced cancers. Study-level information: Patients were roughly 87% male with ages roughly 20 to 85, mean 60.

General study results and limits: Individuals who were partial responders at 0.1-3.0 mg/kg had clonal expansion that ranked among the lowest.

Assay: immunoSEQ multiplex PCR; the TCRdb copy retains only in-frame clones and omits some. Of tens of thousands of clones listed, about 86% were seen once; the top ten hold over 5%. This CDR3 has 18 residues. Per germline, CDR1 LNHDA and CDR2 SQIVND (reference sequence). V lost 4 bases to trimming and J lost 0 bases, with 19 bases between them. To note about this clone: What it binds is unknown.

This clonotype was obtained from an adult with an advanced solid tumor such as melanoma, head and neck, liver or kidney cancer. The source was CD4+ or CD8+ T cells sorted from blood, collected in a trial of the OX40 agonist ivuxolimab. The chain couples TRBV19 to TRBJ1-5; D is undetermined. This CDR3 is CASSKPDPGLYSNQPQHF. In nucleotides, the CDR3 is TGTGCCAGTAGTAAGCCGGATCCCGGTCTCTATAGCAATCAGCCCCAGCATTTT.